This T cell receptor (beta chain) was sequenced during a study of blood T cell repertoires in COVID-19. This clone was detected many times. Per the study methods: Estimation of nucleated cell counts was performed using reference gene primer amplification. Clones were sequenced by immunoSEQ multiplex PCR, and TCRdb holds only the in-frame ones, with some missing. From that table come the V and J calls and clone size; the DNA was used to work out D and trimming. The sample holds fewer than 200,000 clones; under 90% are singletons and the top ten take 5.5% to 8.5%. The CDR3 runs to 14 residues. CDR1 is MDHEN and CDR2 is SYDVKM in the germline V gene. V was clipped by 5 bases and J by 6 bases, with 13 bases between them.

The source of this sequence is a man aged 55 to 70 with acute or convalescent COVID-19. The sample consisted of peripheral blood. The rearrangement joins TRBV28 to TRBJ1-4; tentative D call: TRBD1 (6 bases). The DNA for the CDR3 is TGTGCCAGCAGTCCAACAGGGATTCATGAAAAACTGTTTTTT. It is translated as CASSPTGIHEKLFF.